A single sample is the source of the 14 T cell receptor beta chains below, sequenced in a study of CD8+ T cells in alopecia areata. Extracted RNA was reverse transcribed into cDNA, the sequencing template. Repertoires were generated with immunoSEQ multiplex PCR, while TCRdb's copy carries only in-frame clones and drops some. The table includes about 220,000 clones, roughly 56% detected once. As for treatment: oral pan-JAK inhibitor, 5-10 mg twice daily. Specimen: CD4+ T cells sorted from blood, collected at week 4, from a patient treated with tofacitinib. The receptors shown here come from a human donor with alopecia areata.

This clone was observed a handful of times. The J gene is TRBJ1-3, the V gene TRBV7-2; D is uncertain. In germline, CDR1 is SGHTA, CDR2 FQGNSA. The CDR3 totals 16 residues. Trimming shortened V by 0 bases and J by 0 bases, and 9 bases separated the two germline ends. The CDR3 is CASSLAAARSGNTIYF. In nucleotides, the CDR3 is TGTGCCAGCAGCTTAGCGGCGGCACGCTCTGGAAACACCATATATTTT.

The CDR3 sequence is CASSVGASGGQETQYF. DNA of the CDR3: TGTGCCAGCAGCGTTGGGGCTAGCGGGGGTCAGGAGACCCAGTACTTC. V is TRBV9 and J is TRBJ2-5, with 10 bases that match TRBD2. CDR1 is SGDLS and CDR2 is YYNGEE in the germline V gene. The V and J ends lost 2 bases and 5 bases, in that order; junction bases with no gene match: 9. The CDR3 length is 16 residues.

This clone was seen a few times. The chain carries TRBV18 and TRBJ1-2; D call uncertain. Trimming left V 0 bases short and J 0 bases short, with 8 bases between. Per the germline V gene, CDR1 is KGHSH and CDR2 is LQKENI. CDR3 length: 15 residues. For the CDR3, the DNA is TGTGCCAGCTCACCACCGTCGGAATCTAACTATGGCTACACCTTC. Its protein is CASSPPSESNYGYTF.

The chain couples TRBV4-1 to TRBJ2-3, with D possibly being TRBD2 (5 bases). The germline CDR1 and CDR2 sequences are MGHRA and YSYEKL. The CDR3 length is 16 residues. V dropped 1 base and J dropped 3 bases, with 14 bases sitting between them. CDR3 sequence (DNA): TGCGCCAGCAGCCAAGGGACCGGGCGAGGGACAGATACGCAGTATTTT. Translated: CASSQGTGRGTDTQYF.

The sample holds a few counts of this clone. J is TRBJ1-4 and V is TRBV7-2; D remains unclear. V was trimmed by 5 bases and J by 0 bases, leaving 10 bases between them. Per germline, CDR1 SGHTA and CDR2 FQGNSA. The CDR3 has 15 amino acids. In DNA form, the CDR3 reads TGTGCCAGCAGCCACCCAGTGGCAACTAATGAAAAACTGTTTTTT. This encodes CASSHPVATNEKLFF.

This chain links TRBV29-1 with TRBJ2-7, with D possibly being TRBD1 or TRBD2 (5 bases each). CDR1 and CDR2 from the germline V gene are SQVTM and ANQGSEA. V lost 4 bases and J lost 3, with 16 bases in between. CDR3 length equals 14 residues. The CDR3 region has the DNA TGCAGCGTTGTCGTGACCTCAGGGAGCTACGAGCAGTACTTC. It is translated as CSVVVTSGSYEQYF.

This sequence joins TRBV10-1 and TRBJ2-4; TRBD2 might be the D (5 bases). The CDR3 totals 13 residues. V was trimmed by 6 bases and J by 5 bases, leaving 11 bases between them. CDR1 WNHNN and CDR2 SYGVQD come from the germline V gene (reference sequence). The CDR3 loop reads CASSSDGENIQYF. CDR3 DNA: TGCGCCAGCAGCTCTGACGGGGAAAACATTCAGTACTTC.

This clone was found many times. V and J are TRBV18 and TRBJ2-3; TRBD1 matches at 9 bases. CDR3 size: 14 residues. Germline V gives CDR1 KGHSH, CDR2 LQKENI. V lost 4 bases, J lost 5 bases, and 4 bases stayed unmatched. This CDR3 is CASSLRTGVDTQYF. The CDR3 DNA follows: TGTGCCAGCTCACTCCGGACAGGGGTAGATACGCAGTATTTT.

The V gene is TRBV29-1, the J gene TRBJ2-3; a possible D gene is TRBD2 (5 bases). The CDR3 spans 16 residues. Germline V CDR1 and CDR2: SQVTM, ANQGSEA. The V and J ends lost 4 bases and 2 bases respectively, with 19 bases between them. The DNA of the CDR3 is TGCAGCGTTGGACGGGAATTAGGTCTTTCCACAGATACGCAGTATTTT. It translates to CSVGRELGLSTDTQYF.

This clone was seen once. This chain connects TRBV13 to TRBJ2-3, with D perhaps TRBD1 (5 bases). From germline, CDR1 is PRHDT and CDR2 FYEKMQ (reference sequence). Trimming pared 2 bases from V and 2 bases from J, leaving 8 bases between. This CDR3 spans 14 amino acids. DNA of the CDR3: TGTGCCAGCAGCTTATCGGACATCACAGATACGCAGTATTTT. This gives the protein CASSLSDITDTQYF. The whole variable domain, filled in from reference TRBV13 and TRBJ2-3, reads AAGVIQSPRHLIKEKRETATLKCYPIPRHDTVYWYQQGPGQDPQFLISFYEKMQSDKGSIPDRFSAQQFSDYHSELNMSSLELGDSALYFCASSLSDITDTQYFGPGTRLTVL.

The sample holds a few counts of this clone. The CDR3 loop reads CASSVGQDTGELFF. CDR3 nucleotides: TGTGCCAGCAGCGTAGGGCAAGACACCGGGGAGCTGTTTTTT. The V and J genes are TRBV9 and TRBJ2-2; no definite D call. CDR1 and CDR2 from the germline V gene are SGDLS and YYNGEE. Trimming removed 0 bases at V and 3 bases at J, with 6 bases between. The CDR3 runs 14 residues.

The chain couples TRBV30 to TRBJ1-6, with 9 bases aligning to TRBD1. CDR3 size: 14 residues. CDR1 and CDR2 (germline): GTSNPN, SVGIG (reference sequence). With V trimmed by 4 bases and J by 8 bases, 6 bases remained unmatched. Written as DNA, the CDR3 is TGTGCCTGGACAGGGACAGGGAGCCATTCACCCCTCCACTTT. This gives the protein CAWTGTGSHSPLHF.

This clone was detected only a few times. The CDR3: CASSEYSVGAKAFF. CDR3 sequence (DNA): TGTGCCAGCAGTGAATACAGTGTTGGGGCGAAAGCTTTCTTT. The chain combines TRBV25-1 with TRBJ1-1; perhaps TRBD1 as D (5 bases). The CDR3 covers 14 residues. The V gene lost 0 bases and the J gene lost 9 bases, with 14 bases spanning the gap. The germline V gene encodes CDR1 MGHDK and CDR2 SYGVNS.

The chain has TRBV5-6 and TRBJ1-1, with a possible D match to TRBD1 (6 bases). Trimming cost V 2 bases and J 2 bases, with 16 bases left between them. CDR1 and CDR2 from the germline V gene are SGHDT and YYEEEE. The CDR3 is 16 residues long. CDR3 sequence: CASSFLGGSSNTEAFF. The CDR3 coding sequence is TGTGCCAGCAGCTTTCTCGGGGGCTCCTCTAACACTGAAGCTTTCTTT.